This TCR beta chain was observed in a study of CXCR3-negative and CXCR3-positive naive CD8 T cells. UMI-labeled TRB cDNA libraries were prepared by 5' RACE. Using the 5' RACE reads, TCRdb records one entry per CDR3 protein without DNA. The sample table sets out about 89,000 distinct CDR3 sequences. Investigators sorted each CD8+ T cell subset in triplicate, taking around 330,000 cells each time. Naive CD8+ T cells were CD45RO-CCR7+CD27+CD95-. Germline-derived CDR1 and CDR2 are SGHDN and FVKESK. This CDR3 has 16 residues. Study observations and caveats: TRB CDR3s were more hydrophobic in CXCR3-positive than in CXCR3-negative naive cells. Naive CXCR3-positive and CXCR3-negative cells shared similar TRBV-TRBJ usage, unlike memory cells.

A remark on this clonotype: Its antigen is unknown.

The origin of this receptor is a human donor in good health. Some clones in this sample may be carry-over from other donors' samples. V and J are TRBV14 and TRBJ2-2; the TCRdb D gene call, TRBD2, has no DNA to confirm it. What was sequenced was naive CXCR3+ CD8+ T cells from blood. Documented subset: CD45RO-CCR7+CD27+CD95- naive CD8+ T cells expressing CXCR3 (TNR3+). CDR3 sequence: CASSQDGSYRTGELFF.